This T cell receptor beta chain was captured in a study of blood T cell repertoires in COVID-19. Turning to the study itself: T cells, B-cell-depleted T cells, or PBMCs provided the cDNA or gDNA that served as material.

The method was immunoSEQ multiplex PCR; TCRdb's version includes in-frame clones alone and lacks a portion of them. The profile shows around 700,000 clones, more than 80% of them singletons. Looked up from germline, CDR1 is LGHDT and CDR2 is YNNKEL (reference sequence). Trimming cost V 7 bases and J 2 bases, with 14 bases left between them. The CDR3 is 14 amino acids. This clone appeared a few times. The chain carries TRBV3-1 (or the pseudogene TRBV3-2) and TRBJ1-1; maybe TRBD1 (5 bases). The sequence was obtained from a woman younger than 35 with acute or convalescent COVID-19. The specimen was peripheral blood. The CDR3 protein is CASNRQGGNTEAFF. The CDR3 DNA reads TGTGCCAGCAATCGTCAGGGAGGAAACACTGAAGCTTTCTTT.